A single sample is the source of the 25 T cell receptor beta chains below, sequenced in a study of T cell repertoires in cytomegalovirus infection. MiXCR was run by TCRdb on the reads, yielding one entry per CDR3 protein. The sample yields 150,000 to 200,000 distinct CDR3 sequences, under 30% seen once. The sample was PBMCs. Source of these receptors: a human donor in good health (CMV status not recorded). Some clones in this sample may be carry-over from other donors' samples.

This clonotype was counted many times. The chain is built from TRBV7-2 and TRBJ2-5; 7 bases map to TRBD1. V shed 3 bases and J 4 bases; nucleotides not matched to a gene: 5. Germline V gene data show CDR1 as SGHTA and CDR2 as FQGNSA. This CDR3 spans 14 amino acids. CDR3 region: CASSFRRDRETQYF. CDR3 coding DNA: TGTGCCAGCAGCTTCCGACGGGACAGAGAGACCCAGTACTTC.

The sample holds many counts of this clonotype. The rearrangement joins TRBV7-9 to TRBJ1-1; TRBD1 matches 7 bases. CDR1 and CDR2 from the germline V gene are SEHNR and FQNEAQ (reference sequence). After removal of 1 base from V and 8 bases from J, the junction contained 1 base not matched to a gene. The CDR3 extends over 12 amino acids. The CDR3 nucleotides read TGTGCCAGCAGCTTAGAGGACAGGGAAGCTTTCTTT. Translating it yields CASSLEDREAFF.

V gene TRBV2 combines with J gene TRBJ1-4, with D possibly being TRBD1 (5 bases). Between the trimmed V and J ends, which lost 8 bases and 5 bases, there was a span of 12 bases. Germline CDR1 reads SNHLY; CDR2 reads FYNNEI. CDR3 size: 13 residues. DNA for the CDR3: TGTGCCAGCGGGCGAGGGGAAAATGAAAAACTGTTTTTT. Translation gives CASGRGENEKLFF.

This clonotype was seen ten or more times. This chain links TRBV7-2 with TRBJ1-3, with D unclear. CDR1 SGHTA and CDR2 FQGNSA come from the germline V gene. Trimming pared 4 bases from V and 1 base from J, leaving 5 bases between. The CDR3 sequence is 13 residues long. The CDR3 DNA reads as TGTGCCAGCAGCTCGGAATCTGGAAACACCATATATTTT. Its protein is CASSSESGNTIYF.

The genes are TRBV20-1 and TRBJ2-7; 8 bases are shared with TRBD1. CDR1 and CDR2 (germline): DFQATT, SNEGSKA (reference sequence). The CDR3 is made up of 13 amino acids. With V trimmed by 5 bases and J by 2 bases, 5 bases remained unmatched. CDR3 DNA sequence: TGCAGTGCTTTAGACAGGGGACCCTACGAGCAGTACTTC. Its translation: CSALDRGPYEQYF.

This chain joins TRBV20-1 and TRBJ2-3; D gene unclear. With 3 bases removed from V and 8 bases from J, the gap between germline ends came to 12 bases. Germline loops: CDR1 DFQATT, CDR2 SNEGSKA (reference sequence). The CDR3 runs to 12 residues. The CDR3 DNA is TGCAGTGCTAGTAGTGGTTCGGGTACGCAGTATTTT. Translation gives CSASSGSGTQYF.

The chain is built from TRBV6-5 and TRBJ2-5; D possibly matches TRBD1 or TRBD2 (5 bases each). The CDR3 contains 15 residues. CDR1 and CDR2 from the germline V gene are MNHEY and SVGAGI. The V end was cut by 7 bases, the J end by 5 bases, with 20 bases between. CDR3 nucleotides: TGTGCCAGCACCCCCCCGGGACCCAGCAGCGAGACCCAGTACTTC. It translates to CASTPPGPSSETQYF.

CDR3 nucleotide sequence: TGTGCCAGCAGCTTAGCGGAACAGGCTTTAAGCTCCTATAATTCACCCCTCCACTTT. Translation gives CASSLAEQALSSYNSPLHF. This chain joins TRBV7-6 and TRBJ1-6, with a weak D call TRBD1 (5 bases). Germline V lookup: CDR1 SGHVS, CDR2 FNYEAQ. The CDR3 runs to 19 residues. The V gene lost 0 bases and the J gene lost 0 bases, with 15 bases spanning the gap.

The J gene is TRBJ1-2, the V gene TRBV12-3 or TRBV12-4; 7 bases fit TRBD1. This CDR3 spans 16 amino acids. The V segment lost 5 bases and the J segment 7 bases; nucleotides outside the gene matches: 16. The CDR3 DNA reads TGTGCCAGCAGTCCACACACCGGACAGGCTCGAAGTGGCTACACCTTC. It is translated as CASSPHTGQARSGYTF.

This clonotype was observed a few times. J is TRBJ1-6 and V is TRBV2; D is perhaps TRBD1 (5 bases). The CDR3 sequence is 14 residues long. Germline V gene data show CDR1 as SNHLY and CDR2 as FYNNEI. Trimming cost V 6 bases and J 4 bases, with 10 bases left between them. CDR3 sequence reads: CASSGTDYNSPLHF. CDR3 DNA sequence: TGTGCCAGCAGCGGGACGGATTATAATTCACCCCTCCACTTT.

This clonotype has at least ten counts. V is TRBV7-2 and J is TRBJ1-2, with D hard to call. The CDR3 has 16 residues. V was trimmed by 2 bases and J by 2 bases, leaving 15 bases between them. Germline-derived CDR1 and CDR2 are SGHTA and FQGNSA. CDR3 sequence (DNA): TGTGCCAGCAGCTTACCCCCCTTGACAAGGAACTATGGCTACACCTTC. It translates to CASSLPPLTRNYGYTF.

The chain is built from TRBV7-2 and TRBJ1-4; tentatively, D is TRBD1 (5 bases). V lost 5 bases and J lost 8, with 18 bases in between. Germline V gene data show CDR1 as SGHTA and CDR2 as FQGNSA. This CDR3 is built from 15 residues. This CDR3 reads CASSQLVGAGEKLFF. DNA of the CDR3: TGTGCCAGCAGCCAATTAGTAGGGGCAGGGGAAAAACTGTTTTTT.

This clonotype occurred a few times. The J gene is TRBJ2-7, the V gene TRBV20-1; D gene unclear. Trimming stripped 1 base from V and 0 bases from J, with 13 bases between. Germline loops: CDR1 DFQATT, CDR2 SNEGSKA (reference sequence). The CDR3 is made up of 15 amino acids. This CDR3 is CSARVLGSNSYEQYF. CDR3 nucleotide sequence: TGCAGTGCTAGAGTCTTGGGCTCCAACTCCTACGAGCAGTACTTC.

The table lists this clonotype with a few counts. The rearrangement links TRBV29-1 to TRBJ2-5; D may be TRBD1 (6 bases). This CDR3 is built from 13 residues. Germline V lookup: CDR1 SQVTM, CDR2 ANQGSEA. V dropped 7 bases and J dropped 3 bases, with 15 bases sitting between them. CDR3 DNA: TGCAGCGGTATCAGGGGATCGGAAGAGACCCAGTACTTC. It is translated as CSGIRGSEETQYF.

The CDR3 spells CSAKDYAGGRFEETQYF. DNA of the CDR3: TGCAGTGCTAAGGACTATGCGGGGGGCCGTTTTGAGGAGACCCAGTACTTC. The chain couples TRBV20-1 to TRBJ2-5; TRBD2 matches at 8 bases. This CDR3 is 17 amino acids long. CDR1 is DFQATT and CDR2 is SNEGSKA in the germline V gene (reference sequence). Unmatched junction bases numbered 18, after V lost 4 bases and J lost 5 bases.

V usage is TRBV6-6 and J usage is TRBJ2-2; 8 bases match TRBD2. The junction had 6 bases not matched to a gene; V was cut back by 5 bases and J by 4 bases. This CDR3 has 15 residues. Looked up from germline, CDR1 is MNHNY and CDR2 is SVGAGI (reference sequence). DNA of the CDR3: TGTGCCAGCAGTACGGGGGGGGGACGCACCGGGGAGCTGTTTTTT. It codes for CASSTGGGRTGELFF.

This clonotype appeared a few times. The chain employs TRBV11-2 and TRBJ2-7, with a tentative D call TRBD2 (8 bases). Per the germline V gene, CDR1 is SGHAT and CDR2 is FQNNGV. The V end lost 6 bases, the J end lost 6 bases, and 24 bases lay between the germline ends. This CDR3 has 16 amino acids. This CDR3 is CASRTLREGAQGEQYF. The CDR3 DNA sequence: TGTGCCAGCAGGACCCTCCGGGAGGGGGCGCAGGGCGAGCAGTACTTC. Filled out from reference TRBV11-2 and TRBJ2-7, the complete variable domain reads EAGVAQSPRYKIIEKRQSVAFWCNPISGHATLYWYQQILGQGPKLLIQFQNNGVVDDSQLPKDRFSAERLKGVDSTLKIQPAKLEDSAVYLCASRTLREGAQGEQYFGPGTRLTVT.

There are a few counts of this clonotype. The chain carries TRBV12-3 or TRBV12-4 and TRBJ1-1; D unclear. Trimming took 3 bases from V and 3 from J, leaving 5 bases between them. The CDR3 loop spans 12 amino acids. This CDR3 reads CASSFVYTEAFF. The CDR3 bases are TGTGCCAGCAGTTTTGTTTACACTGAAGCTTTCTTT.

CDR3 in DNA: TGTGCCAGCAGCTCACGGACTAGCGGGGGGGCAGACGAGCAGTACTTC. As protein: CASSSRTSGGADEQYF. The V gene is TRBV7-2, the J gene TRBJ2-7, with 15 bases aligning to TRBD2. Trimming took 4 bases from V and 5 from J; bases not matched to a gene: 6. The germline V gene has CDR1 SGHTA and CDR2 FQGNSA. The CDR3 is made up of 16 amino acids.

The chain has TRBV12-3 or TRBV12-4 and TRBJ1-6, with D possibly TRBD1 on 5 matching bases. Trimming left V 5 bases short and J 7 bases short, with 12 bases between. The CDR3 is 14 amino acids. The CDR3 sequence is CASSPAGHNSPLHF. The CDR3 DNA reads TGTGCCAGCAGTCCCGCAGGGCACAATTCACCCCTCCACTTT.

V and J are TRBV2 and TRBJ2-3; D call uncertain. The germline V gene encodes CDR1 SNHLY and CDR2 FYNNEI. The ends were cut back, 6 bases at V and 6 bases at J, with 13 bases in the middle. This CDR3 region has 13 residues. In nucleotides, the CDR3 is TGTGCCAGCAGCTTCGACTCGGTCGATACGCAGTATTTT. Translating gives CASSFDSVDTQYF.

This clonotype showed up just once. The chain is built from TRBV5-1 and TRBJ1-6; D is ambiguous. The CDR3 is 15 amino acids. V shed 2 bases and J shed 4 bases, with 10 bases lying between them. Germline assignment: CDR1 SGHRS and CDR2 YFSETQ. CDR3 region: CASSLEATYNSPLHF. As DNA, the CDR3 is TGCGCCAGCAGCTTAGAAGCTACTTATAATTCACCCCTCCACTTT.

In its sample, this clonotype was seen a few times. V usage is TRBV15 and J usage is TRBJ1-3; D call uncertain. The CDR3 totals 15 residues. Germline CDR1 is LNHNV and CDR2 is YYDKDF (reference sequence). V lost 3 bases and J lost 0, with 9 bases in between. The CDR3 region has the DNA TGTGCCACCAGCAGGAGGTTATCCTCTGGAAACACCATATATTTT. It yields the protein CATSRRLSSGNTIYF.

In its sample, this clonotype was seen a few times. This sequence joins TRBV7-2 and TRBJ2-1; 7 nucleotides match TRBD2. The V segment lost 1 base and the J segment 7 bases; nucleotides outside the gene matches: 4. Germline V gives CDR1 SGHTA, CDR2 FQGNSA. The CDR3 length is 14 residues. The CDR3 region is CASSLDPGGNEQFF. The DNA for the CDR3 is TGTGCCAGCAGCTTAGACCCGGGGGGAAATGAGCAGTTCTTC.

This clonotype appeared many times. The genes are TRBV7-2 and TRBJ2-3; D uncertain. Trimming took off 7 bases at V and 4 bases at J, with 12 bases between the two ends. This CDR3 contains 13 residues. The germline CDR1 and CDR2 sequences are SGHTA and FQGNSA. The CDR3 DNA follows: TGTGCCAGCACCGTGGGGATCCCAGATACGCAGTATTTT. It yields the protein CASTVGIPDTQYF.